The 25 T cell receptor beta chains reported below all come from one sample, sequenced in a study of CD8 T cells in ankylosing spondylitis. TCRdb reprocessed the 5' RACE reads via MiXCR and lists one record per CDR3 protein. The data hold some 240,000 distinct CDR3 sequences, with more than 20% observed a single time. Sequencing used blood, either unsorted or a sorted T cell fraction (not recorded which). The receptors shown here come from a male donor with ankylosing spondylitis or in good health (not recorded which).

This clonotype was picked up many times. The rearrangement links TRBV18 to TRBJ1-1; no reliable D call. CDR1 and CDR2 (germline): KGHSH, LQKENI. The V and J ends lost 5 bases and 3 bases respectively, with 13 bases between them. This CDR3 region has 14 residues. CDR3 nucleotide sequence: TGTGCCAGCTCAACGGCGGGTCCGGACACTGAAGCTTTCTTT. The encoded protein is CASSTAGPDTEAFF.

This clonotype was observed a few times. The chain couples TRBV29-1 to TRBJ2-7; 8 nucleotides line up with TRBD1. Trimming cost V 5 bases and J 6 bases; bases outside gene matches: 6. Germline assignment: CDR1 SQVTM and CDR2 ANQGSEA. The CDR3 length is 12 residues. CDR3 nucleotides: TGCAGCGTTTCCAGGGGGCTGGTCGAGCAGTACTTC. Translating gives CSVSRGLVEQYF.

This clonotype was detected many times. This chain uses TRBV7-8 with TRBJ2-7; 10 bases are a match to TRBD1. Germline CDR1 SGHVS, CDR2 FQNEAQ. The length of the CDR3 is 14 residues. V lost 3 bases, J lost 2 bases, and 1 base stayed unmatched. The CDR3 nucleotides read TGTGCCAGCAGCTTTGGGACAGGGGCCTACGAGCAGTACTTC. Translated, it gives CASSFGTGAYEQYF.

In nucleotides, the CDR3 is TGCAGCGTTGGGAACGCGGGGGAGCTGTTTTTT. It translates to CSVGNAGELFF. V gene TRBV29-1 combines with J gene TRBJ2-2; D is ambiguous. The CDR3 is made up of 11 amino acids. Germline V gene sequence: CDR1 SQVTM, CDR2 ANQGSEA. Trimming shortened V by 4 bases and J by 8 bases, and 8 bases separated the two germline ends.

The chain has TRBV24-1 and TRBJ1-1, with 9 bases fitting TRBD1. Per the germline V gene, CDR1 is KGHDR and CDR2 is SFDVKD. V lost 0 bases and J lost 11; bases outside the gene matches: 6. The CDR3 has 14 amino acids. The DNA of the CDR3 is TGTGCCACCAGTGATTTGAGGGACAGGGTTACGGCTTTCTTT. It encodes CATSDLRDRVTAFF.

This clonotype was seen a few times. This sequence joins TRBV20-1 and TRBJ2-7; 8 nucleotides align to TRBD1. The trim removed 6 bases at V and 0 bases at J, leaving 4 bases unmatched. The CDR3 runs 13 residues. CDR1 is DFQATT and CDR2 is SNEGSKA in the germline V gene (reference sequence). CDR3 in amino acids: CSARTGSSYEQYF. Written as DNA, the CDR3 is TGCAGTGCCAGGACAGGGAGCTCCTACGAGCAGTACTTC.

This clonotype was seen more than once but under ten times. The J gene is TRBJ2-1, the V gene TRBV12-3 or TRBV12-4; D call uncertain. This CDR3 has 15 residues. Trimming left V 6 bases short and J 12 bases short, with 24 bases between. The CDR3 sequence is CASSLEAYYNVVQFF. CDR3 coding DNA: TGTGCCAGCAGCCTCGAGGCGTACTACAATGTGGTGCAGTTCTTC.

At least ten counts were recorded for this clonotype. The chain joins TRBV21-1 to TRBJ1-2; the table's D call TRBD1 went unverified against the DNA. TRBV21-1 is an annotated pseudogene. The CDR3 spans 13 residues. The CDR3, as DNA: TGTGCCAGCGGACCGAGAGGGGTCGATGGCTACACCTTC. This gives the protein CASGPRGVDGYTF.

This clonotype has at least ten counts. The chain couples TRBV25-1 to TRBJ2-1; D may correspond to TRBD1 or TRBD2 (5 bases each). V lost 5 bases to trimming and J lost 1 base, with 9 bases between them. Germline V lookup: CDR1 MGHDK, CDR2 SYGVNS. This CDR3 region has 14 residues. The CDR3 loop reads CASSPGQSYNEQFF. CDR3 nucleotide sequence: TGTGCCAGCAGTCCGGGGCAGTCCTACAATGAGCAGTTCTTC.

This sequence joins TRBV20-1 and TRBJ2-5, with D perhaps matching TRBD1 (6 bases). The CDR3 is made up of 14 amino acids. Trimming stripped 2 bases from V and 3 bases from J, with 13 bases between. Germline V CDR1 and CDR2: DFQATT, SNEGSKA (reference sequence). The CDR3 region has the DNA TGCAGTGCTAGACCCGGGACACGGAAAGAGACCCAGTACTTC. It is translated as CSARPGTRKETQYF.

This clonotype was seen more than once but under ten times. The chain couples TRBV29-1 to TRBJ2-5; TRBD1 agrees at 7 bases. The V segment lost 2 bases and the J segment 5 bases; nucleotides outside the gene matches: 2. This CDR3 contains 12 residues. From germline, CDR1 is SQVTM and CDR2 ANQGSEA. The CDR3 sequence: CSVEKGAETQYF. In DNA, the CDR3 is TGCAGCGTTGAAAAGGGGGCGGAGACCCAGTACTTC.

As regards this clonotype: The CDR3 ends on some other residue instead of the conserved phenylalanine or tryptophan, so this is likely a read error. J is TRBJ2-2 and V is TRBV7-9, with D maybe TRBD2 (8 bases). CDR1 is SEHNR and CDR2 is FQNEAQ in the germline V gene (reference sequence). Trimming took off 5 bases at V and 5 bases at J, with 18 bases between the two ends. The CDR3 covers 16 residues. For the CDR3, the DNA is TGTGCCAGCAGCCCAGGGGGGACTAGAAGTACCGGGGAGCTGTTTTCT. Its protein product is CASSPGGTRSTGELFS.

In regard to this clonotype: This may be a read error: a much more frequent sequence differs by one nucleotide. DNA for the CDR3: TGTGCCAGCAGCTTCTACAGAGACAATGAGCAGTTCTTC. This gives the protein CASSFYRDNEQFF. This chain links TRBV7-3 with TRBJ2-1; no firm D call. V lost 3 bases and J 5 bases, leaving 8 bases between the germline ends. CDR3 length: 13 residues. Germline CDR1 is SGHTA and CDR2 is FQGTGA.

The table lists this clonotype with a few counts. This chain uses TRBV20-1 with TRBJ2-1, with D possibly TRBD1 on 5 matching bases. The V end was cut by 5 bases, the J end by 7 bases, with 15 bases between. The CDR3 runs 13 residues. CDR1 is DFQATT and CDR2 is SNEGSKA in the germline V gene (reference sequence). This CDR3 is CSAAAGLGNEQFF. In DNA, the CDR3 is TGCAGTGCTGCTGCAGGGTTAGGGAATGAGCAGTTCTTC.

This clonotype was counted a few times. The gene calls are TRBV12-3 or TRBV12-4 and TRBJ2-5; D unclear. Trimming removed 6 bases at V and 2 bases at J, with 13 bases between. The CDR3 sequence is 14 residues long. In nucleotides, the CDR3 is TGTGCCAGCAGGGCCCAGACTCCGCAAGAGACCCAGTACTTC. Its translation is CASRAQTPQETQYF.

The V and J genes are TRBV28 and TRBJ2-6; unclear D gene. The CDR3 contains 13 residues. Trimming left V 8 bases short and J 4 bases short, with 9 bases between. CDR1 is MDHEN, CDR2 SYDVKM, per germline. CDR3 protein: CASGVWGANVLTF. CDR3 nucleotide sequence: TGTGCCAGCGGGGTATGGGGGGCCAACGTCCTGACTTTC.

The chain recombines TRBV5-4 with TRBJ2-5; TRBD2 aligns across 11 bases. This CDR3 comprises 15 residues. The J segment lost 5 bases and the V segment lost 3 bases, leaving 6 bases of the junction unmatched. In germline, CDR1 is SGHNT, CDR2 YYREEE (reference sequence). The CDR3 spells CASSSGTSGRETQYF. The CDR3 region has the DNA TGTGCCAGCAGCTCCGGGACTAGCGGCCGGGAGACCCAGTACTTC.

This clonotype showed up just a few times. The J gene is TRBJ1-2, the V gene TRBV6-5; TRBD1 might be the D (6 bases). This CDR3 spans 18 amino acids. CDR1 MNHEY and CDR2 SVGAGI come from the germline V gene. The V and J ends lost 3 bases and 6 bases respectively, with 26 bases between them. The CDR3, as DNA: TGTGCCAGCAGTTATTCCCCTGTGACAAGGGGGGCGGAGGATGGCTACACCTTC. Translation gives CASSYSPVTRGAEDGYTF.

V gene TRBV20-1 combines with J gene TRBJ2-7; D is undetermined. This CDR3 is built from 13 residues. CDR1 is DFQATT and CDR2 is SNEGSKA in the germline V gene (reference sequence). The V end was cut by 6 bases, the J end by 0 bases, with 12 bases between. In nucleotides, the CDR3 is TGCAGTGCCACCCCGACGGACTCCTACGAGCAGTACTTC. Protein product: CSATPTDSYEQYF.

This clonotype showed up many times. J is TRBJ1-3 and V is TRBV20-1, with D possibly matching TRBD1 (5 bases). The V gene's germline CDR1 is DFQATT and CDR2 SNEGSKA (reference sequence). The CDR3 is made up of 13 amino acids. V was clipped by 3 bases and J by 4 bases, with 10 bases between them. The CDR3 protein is CSASRQRGNTIYF. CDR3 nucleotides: TGCAGTGCTAGTCGACAGCGGGGAAACACCATATATTTT.

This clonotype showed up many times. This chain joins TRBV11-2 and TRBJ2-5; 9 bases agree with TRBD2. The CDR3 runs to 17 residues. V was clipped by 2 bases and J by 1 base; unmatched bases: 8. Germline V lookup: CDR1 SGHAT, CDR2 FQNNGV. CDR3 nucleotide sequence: TGTGCCAGCAGCTTACAGGCTAGCGGGAACTTCCAAGAGACCCAGTACTTC. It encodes CASSLQASGNFQETQYF.

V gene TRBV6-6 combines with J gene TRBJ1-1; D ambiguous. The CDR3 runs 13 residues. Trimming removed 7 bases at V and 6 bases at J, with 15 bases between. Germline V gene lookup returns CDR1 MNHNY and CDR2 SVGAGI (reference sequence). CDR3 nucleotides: TGTGCCAGCACCCAGGACCCCGTCCCTGAAGCTTTCTTT. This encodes CASTQDPVPEAFF.

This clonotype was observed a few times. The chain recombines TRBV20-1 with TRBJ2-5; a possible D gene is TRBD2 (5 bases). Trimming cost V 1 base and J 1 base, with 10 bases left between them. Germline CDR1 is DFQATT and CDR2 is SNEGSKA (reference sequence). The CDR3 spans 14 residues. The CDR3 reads CSARARTSQETQYF. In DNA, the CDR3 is TGCAGTGCTAGAGCCAGGACTTCCCAAGAGACCCAGTACTTC.

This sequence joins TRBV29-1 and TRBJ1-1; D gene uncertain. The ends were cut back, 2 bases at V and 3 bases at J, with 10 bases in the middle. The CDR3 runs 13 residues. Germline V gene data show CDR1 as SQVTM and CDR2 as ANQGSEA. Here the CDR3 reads CSVERVSYTEAFF. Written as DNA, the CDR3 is TGCAGCGTTGAAAGGGTTTCTTACACTGAAGCTTTCTTT.

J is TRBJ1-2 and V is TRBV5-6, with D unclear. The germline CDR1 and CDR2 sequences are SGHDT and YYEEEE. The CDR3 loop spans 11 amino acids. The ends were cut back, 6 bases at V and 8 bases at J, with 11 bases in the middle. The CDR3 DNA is TGTGCCAGCATTTCCGACGGCGGCTACACCTTC. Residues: CASISDGGYTF.